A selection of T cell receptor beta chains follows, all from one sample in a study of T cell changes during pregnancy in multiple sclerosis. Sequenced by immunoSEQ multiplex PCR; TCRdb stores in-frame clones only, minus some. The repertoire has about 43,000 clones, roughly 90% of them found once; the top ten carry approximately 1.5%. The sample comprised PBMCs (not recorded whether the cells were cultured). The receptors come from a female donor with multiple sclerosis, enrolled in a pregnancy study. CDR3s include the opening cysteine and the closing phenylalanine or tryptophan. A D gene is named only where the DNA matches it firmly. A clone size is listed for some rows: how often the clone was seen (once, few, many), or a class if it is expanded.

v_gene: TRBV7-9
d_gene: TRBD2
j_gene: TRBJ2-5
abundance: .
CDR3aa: CASSFAGGIQETQYF
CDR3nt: TGTGCCAGCAGCTTCGCGGGAGGGATCCAAGAGACCCAGTACTTC

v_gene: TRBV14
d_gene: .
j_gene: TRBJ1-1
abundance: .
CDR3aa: CASRALAGTEAFF
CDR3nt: TGTGCCAGCAGAGCACTCGCCGGGACAGAAGCTTTCTTT

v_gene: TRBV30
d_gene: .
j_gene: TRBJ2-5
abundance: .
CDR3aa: CAWSVRQKETQYF
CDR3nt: TGTGCCTGGAGTGTAAGACAGAAAGAGACCCAGTACTTC

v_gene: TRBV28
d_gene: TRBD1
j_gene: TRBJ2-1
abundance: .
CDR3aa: CASRLRTGGFGHEQFF
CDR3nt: TGTGCCAGCAGGCTCCGGACAGGGGGTTTCGGGCATGAGCAGTTCTTC

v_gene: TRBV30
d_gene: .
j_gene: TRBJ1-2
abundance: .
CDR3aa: CAWRKTPLRGYTF
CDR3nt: TGTGCCTGGAGAAAGACTCCGTTGAGGGGCTACACCTTC

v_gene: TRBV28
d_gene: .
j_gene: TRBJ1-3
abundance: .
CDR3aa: CASSGGNNPGNTIYF
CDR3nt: TGTGCCAGCAGTGGGGGGAACAATCCTGGAAACACCATATATTTT

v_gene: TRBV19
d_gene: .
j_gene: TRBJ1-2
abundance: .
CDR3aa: CASSNPQNSYGYTF
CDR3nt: TGTGCCAGTAGTAATCCCCAGAATTCTTATGGCTACACCTTC

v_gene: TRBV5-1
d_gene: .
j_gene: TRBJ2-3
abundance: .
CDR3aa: CASSLDGNTDTQYF
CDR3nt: TGCGCCAGCAGCTTGGATGGGAACACAGATACGCAGTATTTT

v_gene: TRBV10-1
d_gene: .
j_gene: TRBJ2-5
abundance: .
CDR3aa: CASSEPGTETQYF
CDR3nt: TGCGCCAGCAGTGAGCCGGGGACAGAGACCCAGTACTTC

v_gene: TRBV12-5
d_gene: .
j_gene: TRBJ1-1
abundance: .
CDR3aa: CASGLVVGLVTEAFF
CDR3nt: TGTGCTAGTGGTTTGGTAGTTGGGTTGGTCACTGAAGCTTTCTTT

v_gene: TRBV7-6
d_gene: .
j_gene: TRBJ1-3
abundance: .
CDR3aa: CASGLQGTGNTIYF
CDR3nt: TGTGCCAGCGGATTACAGGGAACAGGAAACACCATATATTTT

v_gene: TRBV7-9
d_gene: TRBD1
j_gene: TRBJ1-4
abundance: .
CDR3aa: CASSFDRDSNEKLFF
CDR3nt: TGTGCCAGCAGCTTCGACCGGGACAGTAATGAAAAACTGTTTTTT

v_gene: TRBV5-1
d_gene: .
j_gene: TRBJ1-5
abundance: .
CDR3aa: CASSLDGSNQPQHF
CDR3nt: TGCGCCAGCAGCCTTGACGGTAGCAATCAGCCCCAGCATTTT

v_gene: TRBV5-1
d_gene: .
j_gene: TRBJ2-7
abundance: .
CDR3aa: CASSTRAPPGEQYF
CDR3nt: TGCGCCAGCAGCACCCGGGCTCCCCCCGGGGAGCAGTACTTC

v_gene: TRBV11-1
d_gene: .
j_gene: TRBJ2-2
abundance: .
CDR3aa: CASSTRAGELFF
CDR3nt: TGTGCCAGCAGCACCCGGGCCGGGGAGCTGTTTTTT

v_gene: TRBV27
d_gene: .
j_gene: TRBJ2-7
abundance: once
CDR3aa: CASSFSRGGEQYF
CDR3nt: TGTGCCAGCAGTTTTAGCAGGGGCGGCGAGCAGTACTTC

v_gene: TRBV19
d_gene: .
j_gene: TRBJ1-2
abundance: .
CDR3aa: CASSKRGGRVDYGYTF
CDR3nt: TGTGCCAGTAGTAAGCGGGGAGGCAGGGTCGACTATGGCTACACCTTC

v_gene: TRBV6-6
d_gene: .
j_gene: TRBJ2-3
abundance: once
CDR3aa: CASSYSFTDTQYF
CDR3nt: TGTGCCAGCAGTTACTCGTTCACAGATACGCAGTATTTT

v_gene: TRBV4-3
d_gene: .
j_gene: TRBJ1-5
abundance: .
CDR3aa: CASSQDLANHQPQHF
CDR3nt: TGCGCCAGCAGCCAAGATTTGGCGAATCATCAGCCCCAGCATTTT

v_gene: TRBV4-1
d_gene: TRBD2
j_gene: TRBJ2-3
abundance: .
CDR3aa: CASSQRTSGRSDTQYF
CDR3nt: TGCGCCAGCAGCCAACGGACTAGCGGGAGGTCAGATACGCAGTATTTT

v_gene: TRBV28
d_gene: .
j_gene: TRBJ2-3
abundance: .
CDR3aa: CASSPEGVTDTQYF
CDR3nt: TGTGCCAGCAGCCCAGAAGGGGTTACAGATACGCAGTATTTT

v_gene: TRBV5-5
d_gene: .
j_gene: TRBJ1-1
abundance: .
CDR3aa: CASSLIGGFTEAFF
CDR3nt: TGTGCCAGCAGCTTAATTGGGGGGTTCACTGAAGCTTTCTTT

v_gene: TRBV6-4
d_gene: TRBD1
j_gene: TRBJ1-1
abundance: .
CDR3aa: CASSALRGDRTNTEAFF
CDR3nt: TGTGCCAGCAGTGCCCTAAGGGGGGACAGGACGAACACTGAAGCTTTCTTT

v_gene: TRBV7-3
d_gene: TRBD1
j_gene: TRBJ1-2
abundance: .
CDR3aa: CASSLEAGQGPSGYTF
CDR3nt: TGTGCCAGCAGCTTAGAAGCGGGACAGGGGCCCAGTGGCTACACCTTC

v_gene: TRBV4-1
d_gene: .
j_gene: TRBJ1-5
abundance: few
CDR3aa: CASSQLTRNQPQHF
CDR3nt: TGCGCCAGCAGCCAATTAACGCGCAATCAGCCCCAGCATTTT

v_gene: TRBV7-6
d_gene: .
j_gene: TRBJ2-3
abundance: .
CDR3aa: CASSLYPAEPSTDTQYF
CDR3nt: TGTGCCAGCAGCTTATACCCTGCGGAGCCTAGCACAGATACGCAGTATTTT

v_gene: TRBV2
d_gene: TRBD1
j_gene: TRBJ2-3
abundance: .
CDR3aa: CASSEARTGAGTDTQYF
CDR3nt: TGTGCCAGCAGTGAAGCAAGGACAGGGGCTGGCACAGATACGCAGTATTTT

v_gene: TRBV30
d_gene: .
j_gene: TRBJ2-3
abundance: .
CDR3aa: CAWSWLERYGVDTQYF
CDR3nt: TGTGCCTGGAGTTGGCTGGAGCGGTACGGCGTAGATACGCAGTATTTT

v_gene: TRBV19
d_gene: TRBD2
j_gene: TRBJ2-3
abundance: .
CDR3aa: CASGTSGRAVTDTQYF
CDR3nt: TGTGCCAGTGGTACTAGCGGGAGGGCCGTCACAGATACGCAGTATTTT

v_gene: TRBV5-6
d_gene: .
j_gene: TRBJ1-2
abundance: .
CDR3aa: CASSLGNPLGYTF
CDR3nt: TGTGCCAGCAGCTTGGGAAATCCTCTCGGCTACACCTTC

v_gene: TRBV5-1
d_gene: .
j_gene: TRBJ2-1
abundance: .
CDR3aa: CASSSHLWAGGAYNEQFF
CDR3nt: TGCGCCAGCAGCTCCCACCTCTGGGCAGGGGGGGCCTACAATGAGCAGTTCTTC

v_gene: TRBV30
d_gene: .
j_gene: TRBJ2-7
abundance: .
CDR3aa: CAWNGGYEQYF
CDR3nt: TGTGCCTGGAATGGGGGATACGAGCAGTACTTC

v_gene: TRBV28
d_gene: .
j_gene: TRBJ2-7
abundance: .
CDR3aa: CASTLFTRGSDEQYF
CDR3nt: TGTGCCAGCACCCTCTTTACGAGGGGTTCGGACGAGCAGTACTTC

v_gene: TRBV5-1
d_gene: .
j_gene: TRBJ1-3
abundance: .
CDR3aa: CASSPGTLSGNTIYF
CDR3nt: TGCGCCAGCAGCCCCGGGACCCTCTCTGGAAACACCATATATTTT

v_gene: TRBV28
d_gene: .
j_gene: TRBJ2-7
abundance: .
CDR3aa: CASSNPGLGFYEQYF
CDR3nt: TGTGCCAGCAGCAACCCGGGACTGGGTTTCTACGAGCAGTACTTC

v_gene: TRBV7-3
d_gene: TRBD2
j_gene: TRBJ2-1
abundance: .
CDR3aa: CASSPPSGRGEQFF
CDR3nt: TGTGCCAGCAGCCCCCCTAGCGGGAGGGGGGAGCAGTTCTTC

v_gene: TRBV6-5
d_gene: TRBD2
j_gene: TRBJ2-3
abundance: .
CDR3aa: CASRRGLAGGDTQYF
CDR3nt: TGTGCCAGCAGGCGGGGACTAGCGGGAGGAGATACGCAGTATTTT

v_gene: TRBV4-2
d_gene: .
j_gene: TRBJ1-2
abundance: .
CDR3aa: CASSQDIGINGYTF
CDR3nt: TGTGCCAGCAGCCAAGACATCGGTATAAATGGCTACACCTTC

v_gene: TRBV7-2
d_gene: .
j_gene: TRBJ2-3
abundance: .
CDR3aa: CASSLGLATDTQYF
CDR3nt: TGTGCCAGCAGCTTAGGCCTAGCGACAGATACGCAGTATTTT

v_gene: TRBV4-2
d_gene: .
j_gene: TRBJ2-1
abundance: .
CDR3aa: CASSQETTISYNEQFF
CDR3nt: TGTGCCAGCAGCCAAGAGACTACCATCTCCTACAATGAGCAGTTCTTC

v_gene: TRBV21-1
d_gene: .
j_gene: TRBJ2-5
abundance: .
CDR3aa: CASRNGGADRRGQETQYF
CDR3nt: TGTGCCAGCAGAAACGGGGGGGCGGACAGAAGGGGCCAGGAGACCCAGTACTTC

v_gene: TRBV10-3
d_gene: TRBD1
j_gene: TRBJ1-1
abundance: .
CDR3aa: CAISESSGTGGSRAFF
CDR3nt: TGTGCCATCAGTGAGTCCTCCGGGACAGGGGGTAGCCGGGCTTTCTTT

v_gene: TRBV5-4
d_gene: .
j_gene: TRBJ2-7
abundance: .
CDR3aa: CASSLLVPGRDEQYF
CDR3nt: TGTGCCAGCAGCTTGTTGGTCCCAGGGCGAGACGAGCAGTACTTC

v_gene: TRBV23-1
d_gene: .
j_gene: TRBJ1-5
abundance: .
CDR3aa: CASSPSGQPQHF
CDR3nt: TGCGCCAGCAGTCCTTCGGGTCAGCCCCAGCATTTT

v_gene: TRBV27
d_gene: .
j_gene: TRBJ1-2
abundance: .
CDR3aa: CASSLGYDYNYGYTF
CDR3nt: TGTGCCAGCAGTTTAGGGTATGATTATAACTATGGCTACACCTTC

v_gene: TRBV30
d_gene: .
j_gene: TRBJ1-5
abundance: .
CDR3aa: CAWDGGDQPQHF
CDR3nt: TGTGCCTGGGACGGTGGCGATCAGCCCCAGCATTTT

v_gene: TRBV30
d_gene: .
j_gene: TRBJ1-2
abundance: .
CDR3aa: CAWGQRVHYGYTF
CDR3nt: TGTGCCTGGGGACAGCGAGTCCACTATGGCTACACCTTC

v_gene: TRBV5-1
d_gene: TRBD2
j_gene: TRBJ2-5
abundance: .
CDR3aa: CASSPWLAGIEETQYF
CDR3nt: TGCGCCAGCAGCCCCTGGTTAGCGGGAATCGAAGAGACCCAGTACTTC

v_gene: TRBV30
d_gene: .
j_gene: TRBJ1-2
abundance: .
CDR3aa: CAWSRDVAYGYTF
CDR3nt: TGTGCCTGGAGTAGGGATGTCGCCTATGGCTACACCTTC

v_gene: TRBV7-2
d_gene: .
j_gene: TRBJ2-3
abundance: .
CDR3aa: CASSPTLASDTQYF
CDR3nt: TGTGCCAGCAGCCCGACCCTAGCCTCCGATACGCAGTATTTT

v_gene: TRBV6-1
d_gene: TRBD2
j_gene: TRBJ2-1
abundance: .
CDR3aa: CASTPLAGGRNEQFF
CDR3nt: TGTGCCAGCACCCCCCTAGCGGGAGGGAGGAATGAGCAGTTCTTC

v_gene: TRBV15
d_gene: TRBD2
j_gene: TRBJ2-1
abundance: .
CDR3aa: CATSSQTSGSMSYNEQFF
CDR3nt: TGTGCCACCAGCAGCCAGACTAGCGGGAGTATGTCTTACAATGAGCAGTTCTTC

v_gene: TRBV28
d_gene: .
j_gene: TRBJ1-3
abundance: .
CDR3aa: CASSSSWGGGNTIYF
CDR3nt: TGTGCCAGCAGTTCATCTTGGGGTGGCGGAAACACCATATATTTT

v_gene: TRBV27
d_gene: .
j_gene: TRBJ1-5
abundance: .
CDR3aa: CASSFWGEGNQPQHF
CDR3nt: TGTGCCAGCAGTTTTTGGGGTGAGGGAAATCAGCCCCAGCATTTT

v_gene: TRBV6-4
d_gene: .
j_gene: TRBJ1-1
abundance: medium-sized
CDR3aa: CASSDGDSPTEAFF
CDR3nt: TGTGCCAGCAGTGACGGGGACTCGCCTACTGAAGCTTTCTTT

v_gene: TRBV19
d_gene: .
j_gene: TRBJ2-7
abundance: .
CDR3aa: CASSPTSKRVGRIYEQYF
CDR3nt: TGTGCCAGTAGTCCAACATCAAAGAGGGTAGGGAGGATCTACGAGCAGTACTTC

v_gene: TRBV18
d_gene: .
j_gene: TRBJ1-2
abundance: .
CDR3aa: CASSLGGDYGYTF
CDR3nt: TGTGCCAGCTCCCTCGGGGGGGACTATGGCTACACCTTC